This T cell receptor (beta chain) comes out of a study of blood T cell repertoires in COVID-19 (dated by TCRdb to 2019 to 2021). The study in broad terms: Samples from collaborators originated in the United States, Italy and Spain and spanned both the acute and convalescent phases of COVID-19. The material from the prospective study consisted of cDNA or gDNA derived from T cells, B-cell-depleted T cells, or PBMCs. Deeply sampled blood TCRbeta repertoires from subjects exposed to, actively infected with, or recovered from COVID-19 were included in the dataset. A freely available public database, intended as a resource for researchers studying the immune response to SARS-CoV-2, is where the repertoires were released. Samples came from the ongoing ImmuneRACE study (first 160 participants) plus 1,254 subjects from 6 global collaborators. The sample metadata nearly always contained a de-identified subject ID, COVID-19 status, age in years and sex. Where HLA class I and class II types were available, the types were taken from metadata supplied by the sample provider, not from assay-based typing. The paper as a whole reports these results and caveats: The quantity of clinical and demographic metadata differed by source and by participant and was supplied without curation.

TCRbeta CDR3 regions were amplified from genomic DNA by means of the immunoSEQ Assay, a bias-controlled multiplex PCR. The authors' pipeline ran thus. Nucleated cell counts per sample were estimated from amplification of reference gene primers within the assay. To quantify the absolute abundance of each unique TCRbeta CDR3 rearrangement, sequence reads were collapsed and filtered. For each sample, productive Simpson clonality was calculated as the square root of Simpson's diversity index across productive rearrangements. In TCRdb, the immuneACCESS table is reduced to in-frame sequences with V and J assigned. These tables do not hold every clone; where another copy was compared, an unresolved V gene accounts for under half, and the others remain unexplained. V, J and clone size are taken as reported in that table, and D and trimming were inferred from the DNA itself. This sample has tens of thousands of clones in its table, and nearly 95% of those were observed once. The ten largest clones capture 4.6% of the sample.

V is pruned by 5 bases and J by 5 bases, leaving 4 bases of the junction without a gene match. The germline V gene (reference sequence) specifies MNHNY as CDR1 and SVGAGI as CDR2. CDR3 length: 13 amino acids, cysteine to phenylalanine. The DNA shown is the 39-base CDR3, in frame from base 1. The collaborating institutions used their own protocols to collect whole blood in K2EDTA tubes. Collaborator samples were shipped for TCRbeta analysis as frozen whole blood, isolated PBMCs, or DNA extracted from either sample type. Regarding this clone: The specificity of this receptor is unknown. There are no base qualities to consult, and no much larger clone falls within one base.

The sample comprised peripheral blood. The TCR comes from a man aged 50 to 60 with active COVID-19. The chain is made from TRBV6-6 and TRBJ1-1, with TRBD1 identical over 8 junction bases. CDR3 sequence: CASSIDRGTEAFF. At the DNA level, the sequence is TGTGCCAGCAGTATAGACAGGGGAACTGAAGCTTTCTTT.